Listed below are T cell receptor beta chains from one sample, sequenced in a study of siplizumab effects on memory and regulatory T cells. The data were produced by immunoSEQ multiplex PCR, yet TCRdb's version contains in-frame clones alone and is incomplete. Among 120,000 or so clones listed, roughly 92% were seen once. Material for sequencing was CD4+ T cells sorted from blood. The receptors were sampled from a human donor in good health. Both conserved end residues are part of each CDR3. The D gene is left open where the match is weak. Clone size, where shown, is once, few, many, or a class for clones that have expanded.

j_call	v_call	d_call	cdr3_length	clone_size	cdr3_aa
TRBJ2-5	TRBV20-1	NA	11	NA	CSATAEETQYF
TRBJ1-2	TRBV29-1	TRBD1	12	few	CSAGQGYYGYTF
TRBJ2-3	TRBV18	NA	11	few	CASSPADTQYF
TRBJ1-2	TRBV5-5	TRBD1	15	NA	CASSLIRGQGYGYTF
TRBJ2-1	TRBV30	NA	12	NA	CAWSPGPNEQFF
TRBJ2-7	TRBV6-4	TRBD2	13	NA	CASELAGPYEQYF
TRBJ1-1	TRBV2	TRBD1	13	few	CASSGQGNTEAFF
TRBJ1-5	TRBV5-1	NA	14	NA	CASSIGTGNQPQHF
TRBJ2-7	TRBV28	NA	14	NA	CASSFGGQGYEQYF
TRBJ1-5	TRBV7-8	TRBD1	14	NA	CASSRTGGNQPQHF
TRBJ2-4	TRBV6-1	NA	15	once	CASSEGTLAKNIQYF